The clone carrying this TCR beta chain was observed a few times. Its antigen is not identified. This sample is drawn from a study of identical twins' blood T cells. Study-level results: Shared environment remains a possible cause of twin similarity. Abundant TCRbeta CDR3s overlapped more between twins than with unrelated donors.

TCRdb processed the 5' RACE reads anew with MiXCR; each CDR3 protein has one entry. The sample contains about 370,000 distinct CDR3 sequences, roughly 28% of which appear only once. This CDR3 spans 11 amino acids. Germline V CDR1 and CDR2: SQVTM, ANQGSEA. V was clipped by 3 bases and J by 8 bases, with 8 bases between them. The sequence was obtained from a woman aged 18-50 years in good health. The rearrangement uses TRBV29-1 and TRBJ2-1; D gene unclear. Sequences were obtained from PBMCs. The CDR3 loop is CSVEGEDEQFF. The DNA of the CDR3 is TGCAGCGTTGAGGGTGAAGATGAGCAGTTCTTC.